The entry below describes one T cell receptor (beta chain). No antigen is known for it. Unique molecular identifiers were attached to individual cDNA molecules during library preparation. Original data processing: From roughly 23,000 to 640,000 TCRs were found per sample, with a median of roughly 89,000. Each CDR3 protein gets one entry after TCRdb re-called the RACE reads with MiXCR. None of the V and J calls come from the authors' own analysis; TCRdb made them. Here the sample spans some 110,000 distinct CDR3 sequences, about 12% being singletons. Noted time point: pre-sensitization, week 0. Treatment specified: therapeutic diphenylcyclopropenone sensitization with weekly scalp DPC. This CDR3 comprises 13 residues. Germline loops: CDR1 SGDLS, CDR2 YYNGEE. V lost 0 bases and J lost 4, with 7 bases in between. The data were obtained in a study of human T cells and chemical hapten exposure. In the study overall: Researchers reported sensitizing an approximately 2 cm by approximately 2 cm upper inner arm skin site with 2% DPC.

Whole-study results and caveats: Healthy people's immune response may differ from that of the donors, who had alopecia.

This clonotype was sampled from a woman between 45 and 60 years old with alopecia areata. Some clones in this sample may be carry-over from other donors' samples. Sample: whole blood, taken in connection with sensitization to the hapten diphenylcyclopropenone (DPC). The V and J genes are TRBV9 and TRBJ1-2; unclear D gene. The CDR3 nucleotides are TGTGCCAGCAGCGTAGCTAGCAGCTATGGCTACACCTTC. It is translated as CASSVASSYGYTF.